Described below is a single TCR beta chain sequence and its context. Additional DNA sequences in this sample encode the identical CDR3. Per the original methods: Estimation of nucleated cell counts was performed using reference gene primer amplification. Profiling relied on immunoSEQ multiplex PCR, and the TCRdb table lists in-frame clones only, not all of them. Clone size and V and J calls were adopted from that table, with D and trimming inferred from the DNA. The table lists approximately 440,000 clones, 90% of them singletons. This entry belongs to a study of blood T cell repertoires in COVID-19. The study drew participants aged about 18 to 95 years from around 24 US areas. Participant reports of clinical history set cohort assignment. The sequence came from a man aged 18 to 30 who had recovered from COVID-19. The specimen sequenced was PBMCs or T cells enriched from blood (not recorded which).

CDR3 sequence (DNA): TGTGCCAGCAGCCATCGCGGGACCGTGAACACTGAAGCTTTCTTT. It translates to CASSHRGTVNTEAFF. This rearrangement joins TRBV3-1 (or the pseudogene TRBV3-2) to TRBJ1-1; perhaps TRBD1 as D (5 bases). Germline V gene lookup returns CDR1 LGHDT and CDR2 YNNKEL (reference sequence). The CDR3 is 15 residues long. V was shortened by 3 bases and J by 0 bases, with 11 bases between the two germline ends.